The entry below gives a single T cell receptor beta chain sequence along with its context. Sequencing was performed with immunoSEQ multiplex PCR; in TCRdb, only in-frame clones are kept and a portion is missing. The sample yields some 250,000 clones, around 89% seen once. The CDR3 totals 14 residues. Trimming took 6 bases from V and 2 from J, leaving 12 bases between them. Germline-derived CDR1 and CDR2 are MRHNA and SNTAGT. Resolution of symptoms, clearance, or two negative PCRs was present in recovered Cohort 3 donors. This sample is part of a study of blood T cell repertoires in COVID-19. The J gene is TRBJ2-3, the V gene TRBV6-4; D perhaps matches TRBD1 (6 bases). The sequenced sample consisted of PBMCs or T cells enriched from blood (not recorded which). The receptor comes from a man aged 40-50 years who had recovered from COVID-19. The CDR3 nucleotides read TGTGCCAGCAGAGAGGGACATTCCACAGATACGCAGTATTTT. Residues: CASREGHSTDTQYF.